This T cell receptor (beta chain) was obtained from a study of OX40 agonist ivuxolimab in advanced cancers. The table came from immunoSEQ multiplex PCR; TCRdb's copy has only in-frame clones and leaves some out. In the table there are more than 50,000 clones, roughly 85% of which are singletons. This clone has only a few counts. V lost 11 bases and J lost 4, with 15 bases in between. The germline gives CDR1 MNHNS, CDR2 SASEGT. This CDR3 is built from 13 residues. This sequence joins TRBV6-1 and TRBJ1-3; possible D gene TRBD1, 5 bases. The sample was CD4+ or CD8+ T cells sorted from blood, taken in a trial of the OX40 agonist ivuxolimab. This receptor was taken from an adult with an advanced solid tumor such as melanoma, head and neck, liver or kidney cancer. The CDR3 bases are TGTGCCGTGGGGGAATCGGGCGGAAACACCATATATTTT. It translates to CAVGESGGNTIYF.